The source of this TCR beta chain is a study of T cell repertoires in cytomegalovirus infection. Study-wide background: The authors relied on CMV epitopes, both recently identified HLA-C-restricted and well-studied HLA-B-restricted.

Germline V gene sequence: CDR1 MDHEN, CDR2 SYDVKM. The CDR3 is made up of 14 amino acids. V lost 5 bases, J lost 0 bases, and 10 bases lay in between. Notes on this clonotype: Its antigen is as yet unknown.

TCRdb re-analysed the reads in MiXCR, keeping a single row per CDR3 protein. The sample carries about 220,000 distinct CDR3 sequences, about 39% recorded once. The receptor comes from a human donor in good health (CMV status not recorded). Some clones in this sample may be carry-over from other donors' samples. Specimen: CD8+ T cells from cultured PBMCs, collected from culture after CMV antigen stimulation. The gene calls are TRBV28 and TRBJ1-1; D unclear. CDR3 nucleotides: TGTGCCAGCAGTACGACATTTATGAACACTGAAGCTTTCTTT. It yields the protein CASSTTFMNTEAFF. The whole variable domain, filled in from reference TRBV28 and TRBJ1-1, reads DVKVTQSSRYLVKRTGEKVFLECVQDMDHENMFWYRQDPGLGLRLIYFSYDVKMKEKGDIPEGYSVSREKKERFSLILESASTNQTSMYLCASSTTFMNTEAFFGQGTRLTVV.